These 12 T cell receptor beta chains originate from one sample sequenced in a study of cytomegalovirus exposure and HLA in healthy donors. PCR primers comprised 60 Vbeta and 13 Jbeta primers. Assay: immunoSEQ multiplex PCR; the TCRdb copy retains only in-frame clones and omits some. The sample holds roughly 130,000 clones, about 80% seen once. The sequenced material came from PBMCs. The receptors here all came from a male donor in good health and CMV-seropositive.

This chain uses TRBV4-3 with TRBJ2-1; 9 bases agree with TRBD2. With 3 bases clipped from V and 8 bases from J, the junction kept 8 bases outside the gene matches. This CDR3 is 15 amino acids long. The V gene's germline CDR1 is LGHNA and CDR2 YSLEER. This CDR3 is CASSQGTSSGDEQFF. The CDR3 bases are TGCGCCAGCAGCCAGGGGACTAGCTCTGGCGATGAGCAGTTCTTC.

The chain joins TRBV14 to TRBJ2-2; D not certain. CDR1 is SGHDN and CDR2 is FVKESK in the germline V gene. Deletions cut 1 base from V and 4 bases from J, with 7 bases between. The length of the CDR3 is 14 residues. Here the CDR3 DNA reads TGTGCCAGCAGCCAAGTCAAGCGCACCGGGGAGCTGTTTTTT. Its protein product is CASSQVKRTGELFF.

This chain joins TRBV5-1 and TRBJ2-1, with 9 nucleotides matching TRBD2. The length of the CDR3 is 13 residues. V was pared by 4 bases and J by 7 bases, with 3 bases of the junction left unmatched. CDR1 and CDR2 (germline): SGHRS, YFSETQ. The CDR3 nucleotides read TGCGCCAGCAGCCGCGGGGGGGCGAATGAGCAGTTCTTC. Its protein product is CASSRGGANEQFF.

This clone was counted between two and nine times. This chain connects TRBV29-1 to TRBJ1-2; 7 bases agree with TRBD1. Germline V gene sequence: CDR1 SQVTM, CDR2 ANQGSEA. The CDR3 contains 12 residues. J was trimmed by 8 bases and V by 4 bases; bases with no gene match: 7. CDR3 loop: CSVGDRAHGYTF. CDR3 in DNA: TGCAGCGTTGGCGACAGGGCGCACGGCTACACCTTC. The variable domain in full, completed from reference TRBV29-1 and TRBJ1-2, reads SAVISQKPSRDICQRGTSLTIQCQVDSQVTMMFWYRQQPGQSLTLIATANQGSEATYESGFVIDKFPISRPNLTFSTLTVSNMSPEDSSIYLCSVGDRAHGYTFGSGTRLTVV.

The rearrangement links TRBV27 to TRBJ1-1; the match to TRBD1 covers 12 bases. Trimming removed 6 bases from V and 3 bases from J; junction bases left unmatched: 8. The CDR3 sequence is 16 residues long. Germline V gene sequence: CDR1 MNHEY, CDR2 SMNVEV (reference sequence). This chain's CDR3 is CASSPGTGGSDTEAFF. The CDR3 nucleotides read TGTGCCAGCAGCCCCGGGACAGGGGGCTCGGACACTGAAGCTTTCTTT.

The table lists this clone with a count of one. V and J are TRBV7-8 and TRBJ2-6, with 7 bases identical to TRBD1. The CDR3 contains 12 residues. Germline V gives CDR1 SGHVS, CDR2 FQNEAQ. The V gene end was trimmed by 4 bases and the J gene end by 10 bases; junction bases not matched to a gene: 1. CDR3: CASSWGQNVLTF. The CDR3 coding sequence is TGTGCCAGCAGCTGGGGACAGAACGTCCTGACTTTC. Together with reference TRBV7-8 and TRBJ2-6, the CDR3 gives the full variable domain: GAGVSQSPRYKVAKRGQDVALRCDPISGHVSLFWYQQALGQGPEFLTYFQNEAQLDKSGLPSDRFFAERPEGSVSTLKIQRTQQEDSAVYLCASSWGQNVLTFGAGSRLTVL.

This chain links TRBV6-5 with TRBJ2-7, with 8 bases fitting TRBD1. Germline V lookup: CDR1 MNHEY, CDR2 SVGAGI. The CDR3 length is 15 residues. The V and J ends lost 4 bases and 2 bases, in that order; junction bases with no gene match: 7. The CDR3 spells CASSWAQGATYEQYF. The CDR3 DNA is TGTGCCAGCAGTTGGGCTCAGGGGGCTACCTACGAGCAGTACTTC.

The chain uses TRBV5-8 and TRBJ2-3; TRBD2 aligns across 9 bases. CDR3 length equals 16 residues. Germline trimming cut 3 bases from V and 0 bases from J; bases unmatched to any gene: 5. Germline CDR1 is SGHTS and CDR2 is YDEGEE. Here the CDR3 DNA reads TGTGCCAGCAGCTACGGACTAGCGTCTAGCACAGATACGCAGTATTTT. The encoded protein is CASSYGLASSTDTQYF.

The rearrangement uses TRBV9 and TRBJ2-2; the D gene is possibly TRBD1 (5 bases). The CDR3 loop spans 13 amino acids. The V gene's germline CDR1 is SGDLS and CDR2 YYNGEE. Trimming cost V 2 bases and J 4 bases, with 6 bases left between them. The CDR3 DNA follows: TGTGCCAGCAGCGTCGACAGCACCGGGGAGCTGTTTTTT. Translating it yields CASSVDSTGELFF.

By its share, this clone is medium-sized (0.01 to 0.1%). The chain employs TRBV6-6 and TRBJ2-2; TRBD2 matches at 8 bases. The length of the CDR3 is 13 residues. Per the germline V gene, CDR1 is MNHNY and CDR2 is SVGAGI (reference sequence). Trimming at V came to 6 bases and at J to 6 bases, leaving 3 bases not matched to a gene. For the CDR3, the DNA is TGTGCCAGCAGGCCGGGACTAGCCGGGGAGCTGTTTTTT. It is translated as CASRPGLAGELFF.

This clone was recorded once. V gene TRBV10-3 combines with J gene TRBJ2-1; 9 bases are a match to TRBD1. The length of the CDR3 is 14 residues. J gave up 7 bases and V 2 bases, and 3 bases lay outside the gene matches. Looked up from germline, CDR1 is ENHRY and CDR2 is SYGVKD. CDR3 sequence: CAISEGQGSNEQFF. The CDR3 DNA follows: TGTGCCATCAGTGAGGGACAGGGGTCAAATGAGCAGTTCTTC.

This chain uses TRBV7-2 with TRBJ2-7, with D hard to call. CDR1 and CDR2 from the germline V gene are SGHTA and FQGNSA. Trimming stripped 1 base from V and 4 bases from J, with 11 bases between. This CDR3 is 14 amino acids long. CDR3 sequence reads: CASSLDQARYEQYF. In nucleotides, the CDR3 is TGTGCCAGCAGCTTAGACCAGGCTCGGTACGAGCAGTACTTC.